These 13 T cell receptor beta chains came from one sample sequenced in a study of shared clonotypes between healthy human individuals. The protocol was immunoSEQ multiplex PCR, while the TCRdb copy is restricted to in-frame clones and leaves out a portion. The profile shows fewer than 600,000 clones, 70% to 80% of them singletons. Specimen: PBMCs. Receptors originate from a woman aged 40-49 years in good health. Some clones in this sample may be carry-over from other donors' samples.

This chain joins TRBV7-2 and TRBJ2-7; TRBD1 aligns across 7 bases. J was trimmed by 1 base and V by 5 bases; bases with no gene match: 8. The CDR3 spans 15 residues. Per germline, CDR1 SGHTA and CDR2 FQGNSA. This CDR3 is CASSKGQPTSYEQYF. DNA for the CDR3: TGTGCCAGCAGCAAGGGACAGCCGACTTCCTACGAGCAGTACTTC.

The chain combines TRBV27 with TRBJ1-2; the match to TRBD1 covers 10 bases. The CDR3 spans 13 residues. The germline CDR1 and CDR2 sequences are MNHEY and SMNVEV (reference sequence). V was clipped by 5 bases and J by 7 bases; unmatched bases: 4. CDR3 loop: CASSRGTGVGYTF. CDR3 in DNA: TGTGCCAGCAGTAGAGGGACAGGGGTTGGCTACACCTTC.

This sequence joins TRBV5-6 and TRBJ1-5; perhaps TRBD1 as D (6 bases). Germline lookup yields CDR1 SGHDT and CDR2 YYEEEE. CDR3 size: 16 residues. V was trimmed by 1 base and J by 3 bases, leaving 14 bases between them. The CDR3, as DNA: TGTGCCAGCAGCTTGTTCCGGGACAACACCAATCAGCCCCAGCATTTT. This sequence encodes CASSLFRDNTNQPQHF. Combining the CDR3 with reference TRBV5-6 and TRBJ1-5 gives the whole variable domain DAGVTQSPTHLIKTRGQQVTLRCSPKSGHDTVSWYQQALGQGPQFIFQYYEEEERQRGNFPDRFSGHQFPNYSSELNVNALLLGDSALYLCASSLFRDNTNQPQHFGDGTRLSIL.

A few counts support this clone. The DNA for the CDR3 is TGTGCCAGCAGTTTGGGGGATCAGGCTAGAGAGACCCAGTACTTC. This sequence encodes CASSLGDQARETQYF. The J gene is TRBJ2-5, the V gene TRBV27, with D possibly called TRBD1 or TRBD2 (5 bases each). V lost 3 bases to trimming and J lost 4 bases, with 15 bases between them. Looked up from germline, CDR1 is MNHEY and CDR2 is SMNVEV (reference sequence). The CDR3 length is 15 residues.

As to this clone: This may be a read error: a much more frequent sequence differs by one nucleotide. The rearrangement joins TRBV5-8 to TRBJ2-2; D assignment may be TRBD1 or TRBD2 (5 bases each). In germline, CDR1 is SGHTS, CDR2 YDEGEE. The CDR3 is 15 residues long. This CDR3 reads CTSREGTEYTGELFF. The CDR3 nucleotides are TGTACCAGCAGAGAAGGGACGGAATACACCGGGGAGCTGTTTTTT.

The rearrangement joins TRBV30 to TRBJ2-1; 7 nucleotides align to TRBD1. V shed 3 bases and J 9 bases; nucleotides not matched to a gene: 8. The V gene's germline CDR1 is GTSNPN and CDR2 SVGIG (reference sequence). This CDR3 is 13 amino acids long. CDR3 bases: TGTGCCTGGAGCGCGAGGACAGGAGGTGAGCAGTTCTTC. Translated: CAWSARTGGEQFF.

CDR3 DNA: TGTGCCAGTAGTATATCTAGTAGCACCGGGGAGCTGTTTTTT. It codes for CASSISSSTGELFF. The chain links TRBV19 to TRBJ2-2; no firm D call. This CDR3 contains 14 residues. The germline V and J ends were trimmed by 2 bases and 4 bases, with 8 bases remaining between them. Germline V lookup: CDR1 LNHDA, CDR2 SQIVND (reference sequence).

The genes are TRBV19 and TRBJ2-7, with TRBD1 identical over 10 bases. The CDR3 spans 17 residues. Germline V CDR1 and CDR2: LNHDA, SQIVND (reference sequence). V shed 4 bases and J 2 bases; nucleotides not matched to a gene: 11. The CDR3 DNA is TGTGCCAGTAGTAGAAACCGGGACAGGGGACTTCCCTACGAGCAGTACTTC. This encodes CASSRNRDRGLPYEQYF.

Concerning this clone: It differs at one base from a far larger clone, so likely a read error. This sequence joins TRBV4-3 and TRBJ1-2; TRBD1 is a possible D gene (6 bases). In germline, CDR1 is LGHNA, CDR2 YSLEER. This CDR3 comprises 14 residues. V lost 6 bases and J 2 bases, leaving 13 bases between the germline ends. CDR3 coding DNA: TGCGCCAGCAGACAGGACAGAACCAACTATGGCTACACCTTC. Protein sequence: CASRQDRTNYGYTF.

CDR3 loop: CSVGPSGMNTGELFF. The CDR3 nucleotides read TGCAGCGTTGGGCCTAGCGGGATGAACACCGGGGAGCTGTTTTTT. V and J are TRBV29-1 and TRBJ2-2, with 9 nucleotides matching TRBD2. The CDR3 totals 15 residues. Looked up from germline, CDR1 is SQVTM and CDR2 is ANQGSEA. Trimming cost V 4 bases and J 1 base; bases outside gene matches: 4.

The chain employs TRBV30 and TRBJ2-3; 8 positions agree with TRBD1. From germline, CDR1 is GTSNPN and CDR2 SVGIG (reference sequence). After removal of 0 bases from V and 3 bases from J, the junction contained 11 bases not matched to a gene. CDR3 size: 17 residues. CDR3 DNA: TGTGCCTGGAGTGTTGGGCGCAGGGGGCGGTGGACAGATACGCAGTATTTT. It encodes CAWSVGRRGRWTDTQYF.

CDR3 region: CASSSPGGSSYEQYF. DNA of the CDR3: TGTGCCAGCAGTTCCCCTGGCGGGAGCTCCTACGAGCAGTACTTC. This chain links TRBV27 with TRBJ2-7; 7 bases match TRBD2. Trimming cost V 4 bases and J 0 bases; bases outside gene matches: 6. The germline V gene encodes CDR1 MNHEY and CDR2 SMNVEV (reference sequence). This CDR3 comprises 15 residues.

With regard to this clone: At one boundary the junction diverges from the germline segment, which might be a read error. The chain couples TRBV7-7 to TRBJ2-3; a possible D gene is TRBD2 (6 bases). Germline values: CDR1 SSHAT, CDR2 FNYEAQ (reference sequence). This CDR3 has 19 amino acids. The CDR3 region is CASSLALNSGGASTDTQYF. The DNA for the CDR3 is TGTGCTAGCAGCTTAGCCTTGAACTCTGGCGGGGCGAGCACAGATACGCAGTATTTT. The full variable domain, completed using reference TRBV7-7 and TRBJ2-3, is GAGVSQSPRYKVTKRGQDVTLRCDPISSHATLYWYQQALGQGPEFLTYFNYEAQPDKSGLPSDRFSAERPEGSISTLTIQRTEQRDSAMYRCASSLALNSGGASTDTQYFGPGTRLTVL.